This TCR beta chain was documented in a study of shared clonotypes between healthy human individuals. The CDR3 has 16 amino acids. V lost 5 bases and J lost 6; bases outside the gene matches: 7. The germline gives CDR1 LGHNT, CDR2 FRNRAP. Sequencing was performed with immunoSEQ multiplex PCR; in TCRdb, only in-frame clones are kept and a portion is missing. The table shows about 2.5 million clones, with less than 95% occurring only once. This clone has just one count. The sample comprised naive CD4+ T cells from PBMCs. Subset specified: CD45RA+ positively selected. V usage is TRBV12-5 and J usage is TRBJ2-2, with TRBD1 matching over 12 bases. The TCR sequence derives from a man aged 18-30 years in good health. Some clones in this sample may be carry-over from other donors' samples. The CDR3 is CASGPGTGGISGELFF. CDR3 DNA: TGTGCTAGTGGTCCGGGGACAGGGGGCATTTCCGGGGAGCTGTTTTTT. The complete variable domain, with remaining parts taken from reference TRBV12-5 and TRBJ2-2, reads DARVTQTPRHKVTEMGQEVTMRCQPILGHNTVFWYRQTMMQGLELLAYFRNRAPLDDSGMPKDRFSAEMPDATLATLKIQPSEPRDSAVYFCASGPGTGGISGELFFGEGSRLTVL.